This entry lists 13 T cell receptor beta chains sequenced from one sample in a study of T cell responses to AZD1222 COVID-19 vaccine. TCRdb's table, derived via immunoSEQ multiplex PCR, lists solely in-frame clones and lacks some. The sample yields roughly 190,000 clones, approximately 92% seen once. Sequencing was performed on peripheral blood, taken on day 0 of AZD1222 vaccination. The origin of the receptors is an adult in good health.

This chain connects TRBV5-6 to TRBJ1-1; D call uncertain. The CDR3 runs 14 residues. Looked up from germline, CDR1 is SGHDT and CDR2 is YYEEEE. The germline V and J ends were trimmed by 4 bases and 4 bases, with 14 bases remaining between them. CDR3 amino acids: CASSLGLGSTEAFF. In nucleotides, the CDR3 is TGTGCCAGCAGCCTGGGTTTGGGGTCCACTGAAGCTTTCTTT.

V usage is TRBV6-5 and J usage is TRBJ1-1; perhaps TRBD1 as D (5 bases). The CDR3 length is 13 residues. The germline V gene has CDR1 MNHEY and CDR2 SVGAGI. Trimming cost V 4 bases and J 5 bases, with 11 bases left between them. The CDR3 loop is CASSLAGRTEAFF. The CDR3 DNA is TGTGCCAGCAGTTTGGCAGGGCGTACTGAAGCTTTCTTT.

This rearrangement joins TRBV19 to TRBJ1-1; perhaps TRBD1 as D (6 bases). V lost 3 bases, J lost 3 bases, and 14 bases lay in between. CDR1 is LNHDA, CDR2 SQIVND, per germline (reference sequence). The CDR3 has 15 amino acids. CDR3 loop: CASSILGTMDTEAFF. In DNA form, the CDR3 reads TGTGCCAGTAGTATTCTCGGGACAATGGACACTGAAGCTTTCTTT.

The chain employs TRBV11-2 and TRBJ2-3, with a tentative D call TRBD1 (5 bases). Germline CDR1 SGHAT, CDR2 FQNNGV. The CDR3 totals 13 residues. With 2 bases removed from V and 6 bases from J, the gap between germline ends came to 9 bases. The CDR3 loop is CASSLSRADTQYF. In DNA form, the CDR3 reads TGTGCCAGCAGCTTATCCAGGGCCGATACGCAGTATTTT.

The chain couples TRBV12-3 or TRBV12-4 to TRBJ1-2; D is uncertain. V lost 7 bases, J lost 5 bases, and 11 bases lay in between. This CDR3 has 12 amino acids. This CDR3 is CASTAAPYGYTF. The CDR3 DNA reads TGTGCCAGCACGGCAGCACCGTATGGCTACACCTTC.

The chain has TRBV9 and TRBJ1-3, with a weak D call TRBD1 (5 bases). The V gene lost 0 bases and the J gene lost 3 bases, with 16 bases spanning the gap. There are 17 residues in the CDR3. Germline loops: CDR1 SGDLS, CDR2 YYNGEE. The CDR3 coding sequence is TGTGCCAGCAGCGTAGAGCCCCAGGCAGGGTTTGGAAACACCATATATTTT. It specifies CASSVEPQAGFGNTIYF.

The chain's CDR3 is CASSLAGGLQSGEQFF. As DNA, the CDR3 is TGTGCCAGCAGCCTGGCGGGGGGCTTACAATCAGGGGAGCAGTTCTTC. The chain recombines TRBV5-4 with TRBJ2-1; 8 bases match TRBD2. Germline assignment: CDR1 SGHNT and CDR2 YYREEE (reference sequence). The CDR3 extends over 16 amino acids. V was clipped by 4 bases and J by 10 bases; unmatched bases: 16. The complete variable domain, with remaining parts taken from reference TRBV5-4 and TRBJ2-1, reads ETGVTQSPTHLIKTRGQQVTLRCSSQSGHNTVSWYQQALGQGPQFIFQYYREEENGRGNFPPRFSGLQFPNYSSELNVNALELDDSALYLCASSLAGGLQSGEQFFGPGTRLTVL.

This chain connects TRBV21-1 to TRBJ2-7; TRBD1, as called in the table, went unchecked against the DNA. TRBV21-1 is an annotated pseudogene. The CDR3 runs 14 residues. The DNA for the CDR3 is TGTGCCAGCAGCCCCGGGACAGCCCCCCGCGAGCAGTACTTC. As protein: CASSPGTAPREQYF.

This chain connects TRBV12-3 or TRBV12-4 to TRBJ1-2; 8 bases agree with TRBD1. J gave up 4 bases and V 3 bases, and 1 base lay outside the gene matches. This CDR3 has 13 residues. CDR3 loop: CASSLDRVYGYTF. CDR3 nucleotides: TGTGCCAGCAGTTTGGACAGGGTCTATGGCTACACCTTC.

CDR3 region: CASTRTGSSYNEQFF. CDR3 nucleotide sequence: TGTGCCAGCACCCGGACAGGGAGCTCCTACAATGAGCAGTTCTTC. This chain joins TRBV5-8 and TRBJ2-1; 8 nucleotides agree with TRBD1. The CDR3 runs to 15 residues. V lost 6 bases to trimming and J lost 0 bases; unmatched junction nucleotides: 5. Germline V gene data show CDR1 as SGHTS and CDR2 as YDEGEE.

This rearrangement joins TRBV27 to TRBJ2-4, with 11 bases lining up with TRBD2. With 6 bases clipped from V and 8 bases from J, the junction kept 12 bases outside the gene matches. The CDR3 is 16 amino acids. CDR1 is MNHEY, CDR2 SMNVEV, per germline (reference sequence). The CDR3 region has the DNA TGTGCCAGCAGCTCCTCGACTAGCGGGGTCCGGTACATTCAGTACTTC. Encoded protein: CASSSSTSGVRYIQYF.

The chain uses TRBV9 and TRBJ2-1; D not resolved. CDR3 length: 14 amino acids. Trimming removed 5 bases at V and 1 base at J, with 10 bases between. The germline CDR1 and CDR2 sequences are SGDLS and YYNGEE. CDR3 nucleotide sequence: TGTGCCAGCAGTGATGTGGGTTCCTACAATGAGCAGTTCTTC. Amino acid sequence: CASSDVGSYNEQFF.

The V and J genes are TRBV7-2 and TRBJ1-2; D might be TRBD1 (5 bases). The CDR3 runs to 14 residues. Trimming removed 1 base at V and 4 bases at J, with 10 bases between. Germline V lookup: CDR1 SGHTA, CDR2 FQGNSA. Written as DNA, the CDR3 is TGTGCCAGCAGCTTAGACACGGGGACCTATGGCTACACCTTC. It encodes CASSLDTGTYGYTF.